This T cell receptor (beta chain) was identified during a study of blood T cell repertoires in COVID-19. This clone occurred a few times. Sequencing was performed with immunoSEQ multiplex PCR; in TCRdb, only in-frame clones are kept and a portion is missing. The top ten hold approximately 3.1% of the sample, which has a few hundred thousand clones, approximately 83% seen once. V gave up 2 bases and J gave up 1 base; unmatched junction bases: 6. CDR3 size: 15 residues. The germline CDR1 and CDR2 sequences are SQVTM and ANQGSEA. Sequenced: PBMCs or T cells enriched from blood (not recorded which). The sequence was collected from an older woman who had recovered from COVID-19. The chain is built from TRBV29-1 and TRBJ2-7, with 9 bases fitting TRBD1. CDR3 residues: CSVERTGGLSYEQYF. In DNA, the CDR3 is TGCAGCGTTGAACGTACAGGGGGCTTGTCCTACGAGCAGTACTTC.